These T cell receptor beta chains were read from a single sample in a study of blood T cell repertoires in COVID-19. Generated by immunoSEQ multiplex PCR, the TCRdb table keeps only in-frame clones and is missing some. This repertoire shows approximately 180,000 clones, over 75% found once; its top ten account for around 9.5%. The source material was peripheral blood. The origin of the receptors is a woman older than 75 with acute or convalescent COVID-19. Each CDR3 is given with its conserved first and last residue. Fields, in order: CDR3 protein, clone size, V gene. Some rows mark clone size as missing; the rest say once, few, many or name a class of expanded clone.

cdr3_aa: CASSDLATGANVLTF
clone_size: NA
v_call: TRBV6-4

cdr3_aa: CASSQQTQGARAGYTF
clone_size: once
v_call: TRBV9

cdr3_aa: CASSLAGGGFYEQFF
clone_size: NA
v_call: TRBV7-6

cdr3_aa: CASSYSSGRNEQFF
clone_size: NA
v_call: TRBV5-1

cdr3_aa: CASSLDDRTSADSPLHF
clone_size: NA
v_call: TRBV5-1

cdr3_aa: CASSQVAGGGETQYF
clone_size: NA
v_call: TRBV4-3

cdr3_aa: CASSLGQGQTGYTF
clone_size: NA
v_call: TRBV7-2

cdr3_aa: CASTATTGGNQPQHF
clone_size: few
v_call: TRBV6-5

cdr3_aa: CASQDRVSYEQYF
clone_size: NA
v_call: TRBV7-2

cdr3_aa: CASRDRGRIDYGYTF
clone_size: NA
v_call: TRBV27

cdr3_aa: CTVEDRTSGGGTDTQYF
clone_size: NA
v_call: TRBV29-1

cdr3_aa: CASNVGVENTGELFF
clone_size: few
v_call: TRBV7-2

cdr3_aa: CASSLRGLAVSYEQYF
clone_size: NA
v_call: TRBV5-6

cdr3_aa: CASSYYTGYEQYF
clone_size: few
v_call: TRBV6-2/TRBV6-3

cdr3_aa: CASSHRTGLGQPQHF
clone_size: NA
v_call: TRBV3-1/TRBV3-2

cdr3_aa: CASSLRGGTLGYGYTF
clone_size: few
v_call: TRBV7-8

cdr3_aa: CASSEQGSSYGYTF
clone_size: few
v_call: TRBV2

cdr3_aa: CASSIDIGGLGDTQYF
clone_size: NA
v_call: TRBV19

cdr3_aa: CASSPTGQGDQPQHF
clone_size: NA
v_call: TRBV7-9

cdr3_aa: CASSHGWGQQSTDTQYF
clone_size: NA
v_call: TRBV4-1

cdr3_aa: CASSLTSGTSRDEQFF
clone_size: NA
v_call: TRBV7-3

cdr3_aa: CASSLGGGAGEQYF
clone_size: NA
v_call: TRBV7-3

cdr3_aa: CASTLLRETFKNIQYF
clone_size: once
v_call: TRBV5-1

cdr3_aa: CASSTGTTRRGGANVLTF
clone_size: NA
v_call: TRBV5-4

cdr3_aa: CASSLKAETQYF
clone_size: NA
v_call: TRBV5-1

cdr3_aa: CASNPGWGQGLSNQPQHF
clone_size: few
v_call: TRBV6-2/TRBV6-3

cdr3_aa: CASSQLGGELFF
clone_size: NA
v_call: TRBV6-2/TRBV6-3

cdr3_aa: CASSSPGYGYTF
clone_size: many
v_call: TRBV12-3/TRBV12-4

cdr3_aa: CASSQDKDQPQHF
clone_size: NA
v_call: TRBV6-4

cdr3_aa: CASSQDLTSGGLADTQYF
clone_size: NA
v_call: TRBV4-3

cdr3_aa: CASSSGQGNEKLFF
clone_size: NA
v_call: TRBV11-2

cdr3_aa: CASSPQGLITEAFF
clone_size: NA
v_call: TRBV4-3

cdr3_aa: CATTKPPTSSYEQYF
clone_size: NA
v_call: TRBV28

cdr3_aa: CSACDSLSGNTIYF
clone_size: NA
v_call: TRBV29-1

cdr3_aa: CASGSSGYQETQYF
clone_size: NA
v_call: TRBV12-5

cdr3_aa: CASSFRDRGFGSYNEQFF
clone_size: NA
v_call: TRBV27

cdr3_aa: CASSLGGDLNIQYF
clone_size: NA
v_call: TRBV7-2

cdr3_aa: CASSLRTAMNTEAFF
clone_size: NA
v_call: TRBV11-2

cdr3_aa: CASSPRPGDEQFF
clone_size: NA
v_call: TRBV18

cdr3_aa: CASSLGPQGAEYGYTF
clone_size: NA
v_call: TRBV5-1

cdr3_aa: CASSYLQEAFF
clone_size: many
v_call: TRBV6-5

cdr3_aa: CASSLTGGSVDYEQYF
clone_size: NA
v_call: TRBV6-5

cdr3_aa: CASSSDRSTEAFF
clone_size: NA
v_call: TRBV2

cdr3_aa: CASSLGPRRTHSGNTIYF
clone_size: NA
v_call: TRBV7-2

cdr3_aa: CAWEGTGMNTEAFF
clone_size: NA
v_call: TRBV30

cdr3_aa: CASSPGRGLQETQYF
clone_size: NA
v_call: TRBV5-1

cdr3_aa: CASSVGLQGRGGTGYTF
clone_size: NA
v_call: TRBV9